This TCR beta chain came from a study of graft-versus-host responses after intestinal transplantation. Study-wide context: Each transplant was multivisceral, liver-intestinal, or isolated intestinal. Each recipient received anti-thymocyte globulin induction, then tacrolimus and steroids for 2 to 4 years.

The study, taken as a whole, reports: GvH clones surfaced in recipient marrow, some emerging earlier in ileum or blood. The presence of high graft-versus-host to host-versus-graft clonal ratios in allografts characterized patients with graft-donor T cell macrochimerism.

Regarding this clone: Antigen: not known.

The protocol was immunoSEQ multiplex PCR, while the TCRdb copy is restricted to in-frame clones and leaves out a portion. The table shows some 97,000 clones, with roughly 90% occurring only once. The length of the CDR3 is 14 residues. Trimming took off 3 bases at V and 5 bases at J, with 13 bases between the two ends. The germline CDR1 and CDR2 sequences are KGHSH and LQKENI. Sequenced material: unstimulated CD4+ T cells sorted from spleen or lymph node cells, taken before transplant. The genes are TRBV18 and TRBJ2-5, with a possible D match to TRBD2 (5 bases). The receptor's source is a human donor who was the organ donor for an intestinal transplant. In DNA, the CDR3 is TGTGCCAGCTCACCCAGACTCGGCGGGGAGACCCAGTACTTC. Its translation: CASSPRLGGETQYF.